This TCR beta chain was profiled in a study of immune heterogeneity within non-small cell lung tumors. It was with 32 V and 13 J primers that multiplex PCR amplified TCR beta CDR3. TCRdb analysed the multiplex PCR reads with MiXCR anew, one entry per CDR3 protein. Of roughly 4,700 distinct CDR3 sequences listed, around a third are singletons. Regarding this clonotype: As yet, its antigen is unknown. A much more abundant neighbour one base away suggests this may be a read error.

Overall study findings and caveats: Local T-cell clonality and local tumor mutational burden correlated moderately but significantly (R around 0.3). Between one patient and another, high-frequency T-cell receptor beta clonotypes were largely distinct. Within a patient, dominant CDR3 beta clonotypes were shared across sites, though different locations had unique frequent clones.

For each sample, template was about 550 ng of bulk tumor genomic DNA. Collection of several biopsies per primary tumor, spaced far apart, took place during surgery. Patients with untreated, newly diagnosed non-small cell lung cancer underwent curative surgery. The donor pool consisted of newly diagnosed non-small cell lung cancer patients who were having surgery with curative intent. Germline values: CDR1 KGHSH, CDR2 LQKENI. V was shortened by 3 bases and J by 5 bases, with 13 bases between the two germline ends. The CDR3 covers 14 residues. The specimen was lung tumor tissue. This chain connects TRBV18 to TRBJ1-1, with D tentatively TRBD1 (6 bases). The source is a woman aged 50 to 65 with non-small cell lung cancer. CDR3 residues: CASSPFRGRTEAFF. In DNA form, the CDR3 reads TGTGCCAGCTCACCGTTTAGGGGGAGGACTGAAGCTTTCTTT.